This entry lists 18 T cell receptor beta chains sequenced from one sample in a study of cytomegalovirus exposure and HLA in healthy donors. Only in-frame clones appear in the TCRdb table, and some are missing; sequencing was by immunoSEQ multiplex PCR. The repertoire holds more than 250,000 clones, roughly 88% seen once, with approximately 0.84% in the top ten. The sequencing sample was made of PBMCs. The receptors derive from a woman between 18 and 30 years old in good health and CMV-seronegative.

V is TRBV25-1 and J is TRBJ2-7, with 9 nucleotides matching TRBD1. CDR3 size: 17 residues. V was pared by 4 bases and J by 4 bases, with 14 bases of the junction left unmatched. CDR1 is MGHDK, CDR2 SYGVNS, per germline. This CDR3 reads CASSGNLGQGFLYEQYF. CDR3 bases: TGTGCCAGCAGTGGAAACCTTGGACAGGGGTTTTTGTACGAGCAGTACTTC.

This clone came up once. This chain joins TRBV5-4 and TRBJ2-1, with a possible D match to TRBD2 (7 bases). Looked up from germline, CDR1 is SGHNT and CDR2 is YYREEE (reference sequence). V was cut by 3 bases and J by 7 bases, with 20 bases left in between. The CDR3 is 16 residues long. CDR3 sequence: CASSWDPAGAGNEQFF. The CDR3 DNA follows: TGTGCCAGCAGCTGGGACCCGGCGGGGGCTGGAAATGAGCAGTTCTTC.

The rearrangement links TRBV7-6 to TRBJ2-7, with 9 bases aligning to TRBD2. Trimming removed 5 bases from V and 0 bases from J; junction bases left unmatched: 8. Looked up from germline, CDR1 is SGHVS and CDR2 is FNYEAQ. The CDR3 totals 16 residues. CDR3 coding DNA: TGTGCCAGCAGCCGCGGGACTAGCCCGAGCTCCTACGAGCAGTACTTC. It specifies CASSRGTSPSSYEQYF.

The chain recombines TRBV27 with TRBJ2-7; 11 nucleotides match TRBD2. V lost 6 bases, J lost 5 bases, and 18 bases stayed unmatched. CDR3 length equals 18 residues. Germline V lookup: CDR1 MNHEY, CDR2 SMNVEV (reference sequence). This chain's CDR3 is CASRTLGLAGGYSHEQYF. CDR3 sequence (DNA): TGTGCCAGCAGGACCCTCGGACTAGCGGGCGGATATAGCCACGAGCAGTACTTC.

This chain connects TRBV18 to TRBJ1-3; 9 nucleotides align to TRBD1. The CDR3 runs to 16 residues. Germline CDR1 KGHSH, CDR2 LQKENI. J gave up 0 bases and V 3 bases, and 3 bases lay outside the gene matches. In DNA form, the CDR3 reads TGTGCCAGCTCACCGGGACAGGGCCTCTCTGGAAACACCATATATTTT. Amino acids: CASSPGQGLSGNTIYF.

The V call is TRBV19, the J call TRBJ1-5; TRBD1 matches at 7 bases. The V gene's germline CDR1 is LNHDA and CDR2 SQIVND (reference sequence). The CDR3 runs to 16 residues. J gave up 5 bases and V 4 bases, and 11 bases lay outside the gene matches. In DNA, the CDR3 is TGTGCCAGTAGTAAAACTCCCGGGACAGCGGATCAGCCCCAGCATTTT. It specifies CASSKTPGTADQPQHF.

The V and J genes are TRBV5-1 and TRBJ2-7; maybe TRBD2 (5 bases). The CDR3 is 13 residues long. Germline V gene sequence: CDR1 SGHRS, CDR2 YFSETQ. Trimming removed 0 bases at V and 3 bases at J, with 7 bases between. The CDR3 sequence is CASSLGGGYEQYF. CDR3 DNA sequence: TGCGCCAGCAGCTTGGGTGGAGGCTACGAGCAGTACTTC.

This chain connects TRBV28 to TRBJ2-2; 9 bases fit TRBD1. The V and J ends lost 3 bases and 0 bases, in that order; junction bases with no gene match: 8. The CDR3 is made up of 18 amino acids. The V gene's germline CDR1 is MDHEN and CDR2 SYDVKM. The CDR3 reads CASSLGDRASTNTGELFF. DNA of the CDR3: TGTGCCAGCAGTTTGGGGGACAGGGCTTCGACGAACACCGGGGAGCTGTTTTTT.

V usage is TRBV5-1 and J usage is TRBJ1-2; TRBD1 matches at 9 bases. The CDR3 has 18 amino acids. CDR1 is SGHRS, CDR2 YFSETQ, per germline. J was trimmed by 6 bases and V by 1 base; bases with no gene match: 16. The CDR3 loop reads CASSLKILSLGQGNGYTF. CDR3 sequence (DNA): TGCGCCAGCAGCTTGAAGATTCTTTCACTGGGACAGGGAAATGGCTACACCTTC.

V usage is TRBV7-3 and J usage is TRBJ2-1; 7 nucleotides align to TRBD2. Losses at the gene ends were 5 bases for V and 8 bases for J; bases not matched to a gene: 12. Germline CDR1 reads SGHTA; CDR2 reads FQGTGA. This CDR3 region has 15 residues. This CDR3 is CASSPSGGSHHEQFF. Written as DNA, the CDR3 is TGTGCCAGCAGCCCTTCCGGCGGGAGTCACCATGAGCAGTTCTTC.

This clone occurred a few times. The CDR3 region has the DNA TGTGCCAGCAGTGAACAGGGCGCTGGAAACACCATATATTTT. It yields the protein CASSEQGAGNTIYF. The chain employs TRBV2 and TRBJ1-3; a possible D gene is TRBD1 (5 bases). V was clipped by 2 bases and J by 2 bases, with 7 bases between them. From germline, CDR1 is SNHLY and CDR2 FYNNEI. This CDR3 contains 14 residues.

The chain employs TRBV7-2 and TRBJ1-1; 7 nucleotides align to TRBD1. CDR1 and CDR2 (germline): SGHTA, FQGNSA. The CDR3 is 14 amino acids. The ends lost 5 bases at V and 4 bases at J; junction bases unmatched: 7. CDR3 in amino acids: CASSRQGIGTEAFF. CDR3 nucleotide sequence: TGTGCCAGCAGCCGACAGGGTATTGGCACTGAAGCTTTCTTT.

The chain is built from TRBV14 and TRBJ2-5, with D possibly being TRBD1 (6 bases). The CDR3 has 16 residues. Trimming shortened V by 1 base and J by 5 bases, and 17 bases separated the two germline ends. CDR1 and CDR2 (germline): SGHDN, FVKESK. The CDR3 reads CASSQVTGSRFETQYF. CDR3 DNA: TGTGCCAGCAGCCAAGTAACAGGGTCGAGGTTCGAGACCCAGTACTTC.

This chain links TRBV27 with TRBJ1-2; possible D gene TRBD1, 6 bases. The ends were cut back, 4 bases at V and 4 bases at J, with 10 bases in the middle. Germline CDR1 is MNHEY and CDR2 is SMNVEV (reference sequence). CDR3 size: 13 residues. The CDR3 sequence is CASSSQGTYGYTF. The CDR3 DNA reads TGTGCCAGCAGTTCCCAGGGGACCTATGGCTACACCTTC.

The CDR3 DNA reads as TGTGCCAGTAGTATAGGTAGGACTAGCGGGAAAAACACCGGGGAGCTGTTTTTT. Protein sequence: CASSIGRTSGKNTGELFF. The rearrangement uses TRBV19 and TRBJ2-2, with 12 bases that match TRBD2. J was trimmed by 2 bases and V by 1 base; bases with no gene match: 5. CDR1 is LNHDA, CDR2 SQIVND, per germline (reference sequence). The CDR3 is 18 amino acids.

This clone was found once. The chain joins TRBV5-6 to TRBJ1-1; TRBD1 is a possible D gene (5 bases). The CDR3 is made up of 14 amino acids. Germline CDR1 reads SGHDT; CDR2 reads YYEEEE. V was cut by 4 bases and J by 4 bases, with 14 bases left in between. DNA of the CDR3: TGTGCCAGCAGCCCCTGGGGGGGGAGCACTGAAGCTTTCTTT. Amino acid sequence: CASSPWGGSTEAFF.

The chain couples TRBV4-3 to TRBJ2-7; TRBD2 aligns across 7 bases. The V gene end was trimmed by 0 bases and the J gene end by 4 bases; junction bases not matched to a gene: 6. Germline V gene sequence: CDR1 LGHNA, CDR2 YSLEER. The CDR3 is 15 amino acids. The CDR3 DNA reads as TGCGCCAGCAGCCAAGATCGGGACGGGGGGTACGAGCAGTACTTC. Its translation: CASSQDRDGGYEQYF.

This sequence joins TRBV5-1 and TRBJ2-2, with no clear D. Germline values: CDR1 SGHRS, CDR2 YFSETQ. This CDR3 has 13 amino acids. Trimming removed 2 bases at V and 7 bases at J, with 9 bases between. CDR3 DNA: TGCGCCAGCAGCTTCAGCGAGGACGGGGAGCTGTTTTTT. It is translated as CASSFSEDGELFF.